The T cell receptor (beta chain) under discussion was sequenced for a study of long-term antiretroviral therapy in people with HIV. The germline gives CDR1 SGHKS, CDR2 YYEKEE (reference sequence). Trimming took 0 bases from V and 2 from J; bases not matched to a gene: 2. CDR3 length equals 14 residues. Run at survey level, the immunoSEQ assay was version v3.0. The assay was immunoSEQ multiplex PCR, and TCRdb's table has in-frame clones only and misses some. Among 20,000 to 25,000 clones listed, almost 85% were seen once. A remark on this clone: Its target is not known.

Overall study findings and caveats: Nothing was known about ART adherence, viral resistance or changes in therapy.

The TCR sequence derives from a middle-aged man with HIV. The V call is TRBV5-5, the J call TRBJ2-7; 7 nucleotides line up with TRBD1. The sample here was unsorted PBMCs, taken 0.3 years after starting antiretroviral therapy. The CDR3 DNA sequence: TGTGCCAGCAGCTTGGCACAGGGGACCTACGAGCAGTACTTC. It is translated as CASSLAQGTYEQYF.